This T cell receptor beta chain was sequenced during a study of cytomegalovirus exposure and HLA in healthy donors. PCR primers comprised 60 Vbeta and 13 Jbeta primers. TCRdb's copy holds only in-frame clones and misses some; the assay was immunoSEQ multiplex PCR. The table records roughly 71,000 clones, around 70% of them present only once. The specimen was PBMCs. This TCR was recovered from a human donor in good health.

In nucleotides, the CDR3 is TGTGCCACCAGCCCTTGGTCCTCGGAACTGTTTTTT. Its protein product is CATSPWSSELFF. The gene calls are TRBV15 and TRBJ1-4; unclear D gene. V lost 5 bases and J 12 bases, leaving 13 bases between the germline ends. Germline V gene sequence: CDR1 LNHNV, CDR2 YYDKDF (reference sequence). This CDR3 has 12 amino acids.